This T cell receptor (beta chain) was obtained from a study of blood T cell repertoires in COVID-19 (TCRdb year 2020). Background on the whole study: Samples from collaborators originated in the United States, Italy and Spain and spanned both the acute and convalescent phases of COVID-19. The prospective study material was composed of cDNA or gDNA derived from T cells, B-cell-depleted T cells, or PBMCs. Subjects who had been exposed to COVID-19, were actively infected with it, or had recovered from it provided the deeply sampled blood TCRbeta repertoires that made up the dataset. The repertoires were released in a freely available public database meant as a resource for research on the immune response to SARS-CoV-2. Samples came from the ongoing ImmuneRACE study (first 160 participants) plus 1,254 subjects from 6 global collaborators. The sample metadata nearly always contained a de-identified subject ID, COVID-19 status, age in years and sex. HLA class I and class II types, where available, came from metadata supplied by the sample provider rather than from assay-based typing.

As regards this clone: It has no known antigen specificity. Qualities for individual bases were not recorded, and no much larger clone is one base off.

Participants in the prospective study were aged roughly 18 to 89 years, lived in 20 to 25 United States geographic areas, and enrolled through a virtual design. In the prospective study, cohorts were assigned on the basis of participant-reported clinical history obtained from a screening survey and a study questionnaire. In the prospective study, mobile phlebotomists collected whole blood, serum and a nasopharyngeal or oropharyngeal swab from each participant. Additional blood draws and questionnaires over an approximately two-month period could optionally be provided by prospective study participants. Before DNA extraction, blood samples from the prospective study were shipped at room temperature or frozen. Compared with germline, V lacks 1 base and J lacks 4 bases; bases without a gene match: 7. Reading from cysteine to phenylalanine, the CDR3 counts 16 amino acids. This entry keeps only the CDR3 DNA: 48 bases, framed from base 1. For CDR1 and CDR2, the germline V gene lists MGHRA and YSYEKL.

Study-wide conclusions, independent of this receptor: The quantity of clinical and demographic metadata differed by source and by participant and was supplied without curation.

TCRbeta CDR3 regions were amplified from genomic DNA using the immunoSEQ Assay, a bias-controlled multiplex PCR. The source study handled its data this way. The number of nucleated cells in each sample was estimated from the amplification of reference gene primers within the assay. Sequence reads were collapsed and filtered to measure the absolute abundance of every unique TCRbeta CDR3 rearrangement. For each sample, productive Simpson clonality was calculated as the square root of Simpson's diversity index across productive rearrangements. TCRdb mirrors the immuneACCESS table, restricted to in-frame sequences. Some clones are absent from its copies; in checked studies, under half trace to an unresolved V gene, and the reason for the others is unknown. The V and J calls and clone size are taken from that table; D and trimming were inferred from the DNA. The sample has approximately 220,000 clones on record, over 85% of them singletons. The ten largest account for 3.5% to 4% of the sample.

This receptor was obtained from a woman aged 25-40 years with acute COVID-19. The sample taken for sequencing was PBMCs or T cells enriched from blood (not recorded which). In this chain, TRBV4-1 is recombined with TRBJ1-2; 9 central nucleotides agree with TRBD1. The bases read TGCGCCAGCAGCCAAGCCCTGGGGGACAGGGCCTATGGCTACACCTTC. This encodes CASSQALGDRAYGYTF.